Sequencing of this T cell receptor (beta chain) was carried out in a study of T cell changes during pregnancy in multiple sclerosis. This CDR3 is built from 15 residues. Trimming pared 4 bases from V and 5 bases from J, leaving 17 bases between. Per germline, CDR1 PRHDT and CDR2 FYEKMQ (reference sequence). TCRdb's table, derived via immunoSEQ multiplex PCR, lists solely in-frame clones and lacks some. The sample records over 90,000 clones, 91% being singletons. The sequencing here drew on peripheral blood, taken before pregnancy. The sequence came from a female donor with multiple sclerosis, enrolled in a pregnancy study. The V and J genes are TRBV13 and TRBJ1-1; a possible D gene is TRBD1 (5 bases). CDR3 DNA sequence: TGTGCCAGCAGCTCCCACACGCCTCGGGGGACTGAAGCTTTCTTT. Amino acid sequence: CASSSHTPRGTEAFF. Full variable domain (missing parts from reference TRBV13 and TRBJ1-1): AAGVIQSPRHLIKEKRETATLKCYPIPRHDTVYWYQQGPGQDPQFLISFYEKMQSDKGSIPDRFSAQQFSDYHSELNMSSLELGDSALYFCASSSHTPRGTEAFFGQGTRLTVV.